The clone carrying this T cell receptor (beta chain) was observed a handful of times. The entry originates in a study of CD8 T cells in ankylosing spondylitis. V lost 6 bases to trimming and J lost 14 bases, with 14 bases between them. Germline loops: CDR1 MNHEY, CDR2 SMNVEV (reference sequence). CDR3 length: 11 residues. TCRdb called the 5' RACE reads again in MiXCR, with one record for every CDR3 protein. Among over 130,000 distinct CDR3 sequences listed, under 45% were seen once. The clonotype was recovered from a male donor with ankylosing spondylitis. What was sequenced was synovial fluid, either unsorted or a sorted T cell fraction (not recorded which). The rearrangement joins TRBV27 to TRBJ2-1; D remains ambiguous. The CDR3 sequence is CASSTSRRKFF. In nucleotides, the CDR3 is TGTGCCAGCAGCACATCCCGCCGAAAGTTCTTC.